The clone carrying this T cell receptor (beta chain) was picked up a small number of times. Antigen: not known. Germline V gene lookup returns CDR1 MNHEY and CDR2 SVGAGI. V trimming: 2 bases; J trimming: 1 base; junction bases outside the gene matches: 7. This CDR3 comprises 16 residues. This specimen comes from a study of shared clonotypes between healthy human individuals. Study-wide results and limits: Generation probabilities were higher for clonotypes shared across all four sorted-subset donors than for unshared ones.

Clones were sequenced by immunoSEQ multiplex PCR, and TCRdb holds only the in-frame ones, with some missing. Of roughly 1,000,000 clones in the sample, around 78% were seen once. Sequencing input: memory CD4+ T cells from PBMCs. Regarding subset: CD45RA-negative fraction. The chain uses TRBV6-5 and TRBJ2-7, with TRBD1 matching over 8 bases. The sequence was collected from a man aged 18 to 29 in good health. Some clones in this sample may be carry-over from other donors' samples. CDR3 DNA sequence: TGTGCCAGCAGTTACGGTTCACACAGGGGGTCCTACGAGCAGTACTTC. It yields the protein CASSYGSHRGSYEQYF.